A selection of T cell receptor beta chains follows, all from one sample in a study of blood T cell repertoires in COVID-19. Repertoires were generated with immunoSEQ multiplex PCR, while TCRdb's copy carries only in-frame clones and drops some. Of about 130,000 clones in the sample, approximately 84% were seen once. The sample taken for sequencing was peripheral blood. The receptors shown here come from a woman aged 45-65 years who had recovered from COVID-19. The CDR3 runs from the conserved cysteine through the conserved F or W. A D gene is named only where the DNA matches it firmly. For some rows the clone size is stated as once, few or many, or as a class when expanded; others skip it.

d_call	v_call	clone_size	j_call	cdr3_aa	cdr3_nt
-	TRBV21-1	once	TRBJ2-3	CASSTEGRYF	TGTGCCAGCAGCACCGAGGGCCGGTATTTT
TRBD2	TRBV5-8	-	TRBJ2-1	CASSSGTSGFYNEQFF	TGTGCCAGCAGCTCCGGGACTAGCGGATTCTACAATGAGCAGTTCTTC
-	TRBV11-3	-	TRBJ2-2	CASSSTRQNTGELFF	TGTGCCAGCAGCTCAACTCGACAGAACACCGGGGAGCTGTTTTTT
-	TRBV2	many	TRBJ1-2	CASSDDSGATAF	TGTGCCAGCAGTGATGATTCTGGGGCTACGGCCTTC
-	TRBV27	-	TRBJ2-1	CASALLGAGDEQFF	TGTGCCAGCGCCCTTTTAGGGGCTGGCGATGAGCAGTTCTTC
TRBD2	TRBV6-2/TRBV6-3	-	TRBJ2-4	CASSYGGLAGVIQYF	TGTGCCAGCAGTTATGGGGGACTAGCGGGAGTGATCCAGTACTTC
-	TRBV29-1	-	TRBJ1-1	CSAHPAAAVTEAFF	TGCAGCGCCCACCCCGCGGCAGCGGTCACTGAAGCTTTCTTT
TRBD1	TRBV5-1	-	TRBJ1-1	CASSSDRVGAFF	TGCGCCAGCAGCTCGGACAGGGTTGGGGCTTTCTTT
TRBD1	TRBV30	-	TRBJ1-1	CAWSRQGGTEAFF	TGTGCCTGGAGCCGACAGGGTGGGACTGAAGCTTTCTTT
-	TRBV18	-	TRBJ1-6	CASSPDRKNSPLHF	TGTGCCAGCTCACCCGACAGAAAGAATTCACCCCTCCACTTT
TRBD2	TRBV6-2/TRBV6-3	-	TRBJ2-1	CASSYRGTSGRNEQFF	TGTGCCAGCAGTTACCGCGGGACTAGCGGGAGAAATGAGCAGTTCTTC
-	TRBV18	-	TRBJ1-2	CASSPRGILGYTF	TGTGCCAGCTCACCAAGAGGGATTTTAGGCTACACCTTC
TRBD2	TRBV7-2	-	TRBJ2-3	CASSLGAGRRGDTQYF	TGTGCCAGCAGCTTAGGAGCGGGACGACGGGGAGATACGCAGTATTTT
-	TRBV5-4	-	TRBJ1-3	CASSQRAGSGNTIYF	TGTGCCAGCAGCCAAAGGGCAGGGTCTGGAAACACCATATATTTT
-	TRBV9	-	TRBJ2-6	CASSAISGANVLTF	TGTGCCAGCAGCGCAATTTCTGGGGCCAACGTCCTGACTTTC
-	TRBV27	few	TRBJ2-2	CASSFSRTTSYSGELFF	TGTGCCAGCAGTTTTTCACGGACTACATCTTATTCCGGGGAGCTGTTTTTT
-	TRBV10-3	-	TRBJ1-5	CAISRDNQPQHF	TGTGCCATCTCCAGGGACAATCAGCCCCAGCATTTT
-	TRBV30	-	TRBJ2-7	CAWSTGYGLYEQYF	TGTGCCTGGAGTACGGGGTACGGCCTGTACGAGCAGTACTTC
TRBD1	TRBV11-2	-	TRBJ2-1	CASSFTGGAMNEQFF	TGTGCCAGCAGCTTCACAGGGGGCGCAATGAATGAGCAGTTCTTC
-	TRBV2	once	TRBJ2-1	CARSPTYNEQFF	TGTGCCAGGAGCCCTACCTACAATGAGCAGTTCTTC
TRBD1	TRBV5-1	-	TRBJ2-7	CASSRDRGSSYEQYF	TGCGCCAGCAGCCGGGACAGGGGGAGCTCCTACGAGCAGTACTTC
-	TRBV9	-	TRBJ1-2	CASSVGWGGPGYGYTF	TGTGCCAGCAGCGTAGGATGGGGGGGCCCAGGCTATGGCTACACCTTC
TRBD1	TRBV5-6	once	TRBJ2-1	CASPSGGTGARNEQFF	TGTGCCAGCCCCTCGGGCGGGACAGGGGCGCGCAATGAGCAGTTCTTC
TRBD1	TRBV5-1	-	TRBJ2-2	CASSLAVDRGNTGELFF	TGCGCCAGCAGCTTGGCGGTTGACAGGGGAAACACCGGGGAGCTGTTTTTT
-	TRBV6-5	-	TRBJ2-6	CASSRSSGANVLTF	TGTGCCAGTTCCCGCAGTTCTGGGGCCAACGTCCTGACTTTC
-	TRBV5-1	-	TRBJ1-1	CASSVRGYTEAFF	TGCGCCAGCAGCGTCAGAGGCTACACTGAAGCTTTCTTT
-	TRBV5-6	-	TRBJ1-6	CASSLAGRHSPLHF	TGTGCCAGCAGCTTGGCGGGGAGGCATTCACCCCTCCACTTT
TRBD1	TRBV10-1	-	TRBJ2-7	CASSEGGTGSYEQYF	TGCGCCAGCAGTGAGGGTGGGACAGGGTCCTACGAGCAGTACTTC
-	TRBV28	-	TRBJ1-1	CASSLKPGSQTEAFF	TGTGCCAGCAGTTTAAAACCAGGGTCACAAACTGAAGCTTTCTTT
TRBD1	TRBV5-5	-	TRBJ2-5	CASSFGQDRKTQYF	TGTGCCAGCAGCTTCGGACAGGATCGAAAGACCCAGTACTTC